This T cell receptor beta chain was captured by sequencing in a study of T cells after yellow fever vaccination. Study findings and constraints: Peaking on day 5 versus 15, the secondary response was faster but weaker.

Germline V gene lookup returns CDR1 SEHNR and CDR2 FQNEAQ (reference sequence). Trimming left V 5 bases short and J 3 bases short, with 11 bases between. The CDR3 loop spans 14 amino acids. TCRdb called the 5' RACE reads again in MiXCR, with one record for every CDR3 protein. This sample has 200,000 to 250,000 distinct CDR3 sequences, with approximately 3% found just once. This clonotype was detected ten times or more. The antigen is unknown. This sequence originates from a man younger than 30 who received the YFV17D yellow fever vaccine. This sequence joins TRBV7-9 and TRBJ1-5; D not certain. The material sequenced was CD4+ T cells sorted from PBMCs, taken 10 days after the yellow fever booster vaccination. The CDR3 DNA follows: TGTGCCAGCAGCGTAGTAAGCGTCAATCAGCCCCAGCATTTT. Residues: CASSVVSVNQPQHF.